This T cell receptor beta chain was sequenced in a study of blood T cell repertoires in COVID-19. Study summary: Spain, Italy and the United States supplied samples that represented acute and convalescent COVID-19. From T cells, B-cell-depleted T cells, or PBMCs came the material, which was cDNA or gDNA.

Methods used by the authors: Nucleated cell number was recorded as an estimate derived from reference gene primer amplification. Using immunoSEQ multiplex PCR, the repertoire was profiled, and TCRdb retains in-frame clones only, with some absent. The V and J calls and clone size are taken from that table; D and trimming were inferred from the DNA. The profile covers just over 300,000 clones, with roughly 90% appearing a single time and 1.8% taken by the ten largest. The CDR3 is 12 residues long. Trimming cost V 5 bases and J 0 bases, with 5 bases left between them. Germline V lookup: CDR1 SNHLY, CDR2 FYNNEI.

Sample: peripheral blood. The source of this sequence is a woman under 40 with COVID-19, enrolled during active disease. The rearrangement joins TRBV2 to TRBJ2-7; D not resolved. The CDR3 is CASSYSSYEQYF. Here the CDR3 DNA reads TGTGCCAGCAGTTACAGCTCCTACGAGCAGTACTTC.